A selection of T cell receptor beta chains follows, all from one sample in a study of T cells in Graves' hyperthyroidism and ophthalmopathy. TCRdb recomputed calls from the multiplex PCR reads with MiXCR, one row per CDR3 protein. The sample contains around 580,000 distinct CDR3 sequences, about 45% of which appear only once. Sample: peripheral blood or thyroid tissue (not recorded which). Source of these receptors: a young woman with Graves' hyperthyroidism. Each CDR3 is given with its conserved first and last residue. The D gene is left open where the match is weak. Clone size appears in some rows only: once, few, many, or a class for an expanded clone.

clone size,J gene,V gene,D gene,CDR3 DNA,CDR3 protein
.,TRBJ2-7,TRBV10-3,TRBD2,TGTGCCATCAGTGCAGGTGCGGGAGCCTACGAGCAGTACTTC,CAISAGAGAYEQYF
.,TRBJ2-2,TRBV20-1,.,TGCAGTGCTAGCGGTGTGGCAACGAACACCGGGGAGCTGTTTTTT,CSASGVATNTGELFF
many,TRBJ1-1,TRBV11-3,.,TGTGCCAGCAGCTTATGGGGGGACTTGGGCACTGAAGCTTTCTTT,CASSLWGDLGTEAFF
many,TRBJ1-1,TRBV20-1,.,TGCAGTCTCCGGCCCACGAACACTGAAGCTTTCTTT,CSLRPTNTEAFF
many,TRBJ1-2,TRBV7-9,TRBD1,TGTGCCATCCCGGACAGGGCCTCAGCTAACTATGGCTACACCTTC,CAIPDRASANYGYTF
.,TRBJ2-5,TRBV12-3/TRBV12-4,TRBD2,TGTGCCAGCACCCGGGGGGGTGGGGAGACCCAGTACTTC,CASTRGGGETQYF
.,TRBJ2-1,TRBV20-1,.,TGCAGTGCTAGAAGGGAACGGAATGAGCAGTTCTTC,CSARRERNEQFF
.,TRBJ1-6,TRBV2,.,TGTGCCAGCAGAGACTTTATGGGGAATTCACCCCTCCACTTT,CASRDFMGNSPLHF
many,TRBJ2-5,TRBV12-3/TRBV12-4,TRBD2,TGTGCCAGCAGTCCCCGTGTTGCGGGAGGGAGGTACCAAGAGACCCAGTACTTC,CASSPRVAGGRYQETQYF
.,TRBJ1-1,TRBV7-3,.,TGTGCCAGCAGCCCCGGGACTAGTGGCAATGAAGCTTTCTTT,CASSPGTSGNEAFF
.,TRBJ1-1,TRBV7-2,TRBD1,TGTGCCAGCAGCTTAGAAAACAGGGGGAGAACTGAAGCTTTCTTT,CASSLENRGRTEAFF
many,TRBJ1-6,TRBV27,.,TGTGCCAGCAGTTCGAGCGACAGGAATTCACCCCTCCACTTT,CASSSSDRNSPLHF
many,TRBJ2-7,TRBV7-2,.,TGCGCCAGCAGCCACCCCGGTGTGGACGAGCAGTACTTC,CASSHPGVDEQYF
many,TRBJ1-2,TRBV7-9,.,TGTGCCAGCAGCTTCCGATCGGGCAGAGGAGGAGTTAACTATGGCTACACCTTC,CASSFRSGRGGVNYGYTF
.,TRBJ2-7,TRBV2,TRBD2,TGTGCCTGGAGTGGAGCGGGAGGTAGCTCCTACGAGCAGTACTTC,CAWSGAGGSSYEQYF
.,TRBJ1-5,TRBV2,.,TGTGCCAGCAGTGAAAGACAGGTTGGGGAGCCCCAGCATTTT,CASSERQVGEPQHF
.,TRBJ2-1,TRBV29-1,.,TGCAGCGTTGAACTAGCGCCTCATAATGAGCAGTTCTTC,CSVELAPHNEQFF
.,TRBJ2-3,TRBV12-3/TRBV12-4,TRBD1,TGTGCCAGCAGTACCGGGACAGGCCTTTTAGATACGCAGTATTTT,CASSTGTGLLDTQYF
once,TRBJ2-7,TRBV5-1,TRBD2,TGCGCCAGCAGCTGGACTAGCGGGATCTCCTACGGGCAGTACTTC,CASSWTSGISYGQYF
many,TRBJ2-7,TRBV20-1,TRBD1,TGCAGTGCTGCCATGACAGGGCCCTCCTACGAGCAGTACTTC,CSAAMTGPSYEQYF
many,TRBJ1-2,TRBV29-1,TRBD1,TGCAGCGTTGATGACCGGGACAGAGAAAACTATGGCTACACCTTC,CSVDDRDRENYGYTF
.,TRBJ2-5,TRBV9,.,TGTGCCAGCAGCGTCTCTGGGGGTTCTGAGACTCAGTACTTC,CASSVSGGSETQYF
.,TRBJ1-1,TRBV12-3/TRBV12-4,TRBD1,TGTGCCAGCAGCACCGGGACAGCATACACTGAAGCTTTCTTT,CASSTGTAYTEAFF
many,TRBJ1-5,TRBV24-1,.,TGTGCCACCAGTGATGAGGGGCGGCATCAGCCCCAGCATTTT,CATSDEGRHQPQHF
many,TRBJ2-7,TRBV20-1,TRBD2,TGCAGTGCTTGGGTCGCTTGGGAGGCTAGCGGGGCCTACGAGCAGTACTTC,CSAWVAWEASGAYEQYF
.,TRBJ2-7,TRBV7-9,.,TGTGCCAGCAGCTATAGCGGTTACTCCTACGAGCAGTACTTC,CASSYSGYSYEQYF
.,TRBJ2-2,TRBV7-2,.,TGTGCCAGCAGCGCCGGACGGCCTGGCACGAACACCGGGGAGCTGTTTTTT,CASSAGRPGTNTGELFF
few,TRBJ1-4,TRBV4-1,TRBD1,TGCGCCAGCAGCCAAGGGACAGGTTTCTTTACGGGTGATGAAAAACTGTTTTTT,CASSQGTGFFTGDEKLFF
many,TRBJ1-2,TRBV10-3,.,TGTGCCATCAGTGATAGTCTAGGGAACTATGGCTACACCTTC,CAISDSLGNYGYTF
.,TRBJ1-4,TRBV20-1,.,TGCAGTGCTAGAGATGGTAGCGGTCTGGGTTCGGGAAAACTGTTTTTT,CSARDGSGLGSGKLFF
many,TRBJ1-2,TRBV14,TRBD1,TGTGCCAGCAGTCGTATTGGGACAGGGAACAACTATGGCTACACCTTC,CASSRIGTGNNYGYTF
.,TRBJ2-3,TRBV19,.,TGTGCCACCTTCTTGGATACGCAGTATTTT,CATFLDTQYF
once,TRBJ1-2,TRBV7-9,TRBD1,TGCGCCAGCAGCCCCCACCGGGACAGGGGGGTCTATGGCTACACCTTC,CASSPHRDRGVYGYTF
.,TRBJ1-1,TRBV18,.,TGTGCCAGCTCACCACCGGCCAGGAACACTGAAGCTTCCTTT,CASSPPARNTEASF
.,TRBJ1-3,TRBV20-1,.,TGCAGTGCTAGAGATCGGTCCCGTTCAGGGTTGGGAAACACCATATATTTT,CSARDRSRSGLGNTIYF
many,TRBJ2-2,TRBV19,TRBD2,TGTGCCAGTACCGATCTAGCGGGAGGGATCACCGGGGAGCTGTTTTTT,CASTDLAGGITGELFF
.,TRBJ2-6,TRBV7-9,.,TGTGCCAGCAGCCCGAAAGGGGGGAGTCCCGGGGCCAACGTCCTGACTTTC,CASSPKGGSPGANVLTF
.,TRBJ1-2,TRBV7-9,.,TGTGCCAGCAGCTTAACAACTAGCGGGAACTATGGCTACACCTTC,CASSLTTSGNYGYTF
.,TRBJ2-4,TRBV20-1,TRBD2,TGCAGTGCTAGTGGGGGACTAGCAAACATTCAGTACTTC,CSASGGLANIQYF
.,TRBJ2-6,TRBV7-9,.,TGTGCCAGCAGCCTCCCGGGACGGGCGAACGTCCTGACTTTC,CASSLPGRANVLTF
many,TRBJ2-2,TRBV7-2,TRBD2,TGTGCCAGCAGCTTTACTAGCGGGACCGGGGAGCTGTTTTTT,CASSFTSGTGELFF
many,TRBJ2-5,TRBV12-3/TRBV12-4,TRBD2,TGTGCCAGCAGTTTCGGGGCTAGCGGGAGGCGGGAGACCCAGTACTTC,CASSFGASGRRETQYF
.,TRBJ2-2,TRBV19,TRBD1,TGTGCCAGCACCCGGACAGGGATTAACACCGGGGAGCTGTTTTTT,CASTRTGINTGELFF
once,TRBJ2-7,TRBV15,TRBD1,TGTGCCACCAGCAGAGTCGGACAGGGCTACGAGCAGTACTTC,CATSRVGQGYEQYF
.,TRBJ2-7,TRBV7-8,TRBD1,TGTGCCAGCAGCTTCGACAGGGACCCCGCCTACGAGCAGTACTTC,CASSFDRDPAYEQYF
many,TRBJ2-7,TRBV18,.,TGTGCCAGCTCACCACCTAACGGGATCCACGAGCAGTACTTC,CASSPPNGIHEQYF
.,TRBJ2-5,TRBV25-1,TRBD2,TGTGCCAGCAGTGGGGGACTACCGGGTGACGAGACCCAGTACTTC,CASSGGLPGDETQYF
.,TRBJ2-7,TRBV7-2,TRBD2,TGTGCCAGCAGCGTGACTAGCGGGAGGTCCTACGAGCAGTACTTC,CASSVTSGRSYEQYF
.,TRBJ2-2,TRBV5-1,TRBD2,TGCGCCAGCAGCTCTGGACTAGCGGGAGCATTTCTGAACACCGGGGAGCTGTTTTTT,CASSSGLAGAFLNTGELFF
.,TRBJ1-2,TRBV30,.,TGTGCCTGGAGGGATTGGGTTTCCTATGGCTACACCTTC,CAWRDWVSYGYTF
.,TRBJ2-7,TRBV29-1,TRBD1,TGCAGCCTGGACAGGAACTACGAGCAGTACTTC,CSLDRNYEQYF
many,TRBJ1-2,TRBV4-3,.,TGCGCCAGCAGCCAACAAAGGGAATACACCTTC,CASSQQREYTF
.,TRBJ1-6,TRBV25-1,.,.,CACSARVGGAGGSPLHF
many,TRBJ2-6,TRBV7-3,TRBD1,TGTGCCAGCAACCCATGGACAGGGCCCACTGGGGCCAACGTCCTGACTTTC,CASNPWTGPTGANVLTF
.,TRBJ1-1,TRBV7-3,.,TGTGCCAGCAGCTTAGCGGGGGATAATCTGAACACTGAAGCTTTCTTT,CASSLAGDNLNTEAFF
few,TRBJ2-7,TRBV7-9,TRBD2,TGTGCCAGCAGCCCCCCCGATAGTAGCGGGGTTCCCCACGAGCAGTACTTC,CASSPPDSSGVPHEQYF
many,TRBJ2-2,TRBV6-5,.,TGTGCCAGCAGTCCGCGGGGAGGACTGAACACCGGGGAGCTGTTTTTT,CASSPRGGLNTGELFF
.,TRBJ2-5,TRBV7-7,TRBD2,TGTGCTAGCAGCTTAGCGGGGGCCGGGGGTCCCCAGTACTTC,CASSLAGAGGPQYF
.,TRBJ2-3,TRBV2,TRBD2,TGTGCCAGCACCGGGACTAGCGGCACAGATACGCAGTATTTT,CASTGTSGTDTQYF